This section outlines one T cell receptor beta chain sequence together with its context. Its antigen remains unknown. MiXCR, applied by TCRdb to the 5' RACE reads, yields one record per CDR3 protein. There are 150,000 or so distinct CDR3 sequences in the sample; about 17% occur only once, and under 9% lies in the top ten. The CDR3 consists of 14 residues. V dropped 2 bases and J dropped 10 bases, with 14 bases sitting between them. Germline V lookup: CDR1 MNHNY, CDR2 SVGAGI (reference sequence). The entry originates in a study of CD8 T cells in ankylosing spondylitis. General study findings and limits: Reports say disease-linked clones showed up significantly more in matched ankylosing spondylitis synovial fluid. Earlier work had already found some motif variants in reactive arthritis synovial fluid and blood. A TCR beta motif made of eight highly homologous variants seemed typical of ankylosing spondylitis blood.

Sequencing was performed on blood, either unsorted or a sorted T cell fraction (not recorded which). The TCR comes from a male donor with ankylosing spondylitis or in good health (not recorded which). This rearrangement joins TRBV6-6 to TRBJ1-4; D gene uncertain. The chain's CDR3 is CASSYESTGGKLFF. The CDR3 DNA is TGTGCCAGCAGTTACGAATCTACGGGAGGAAAACTGTTTTTT.